The 20 T cell receptor beta chains presented below share a single source sample, sequenced in a study of neurological immune-mediated disorders. TCRdb re-called the 5' RACE reads with MiXCR, one entry per CDR3 protein. The sample lists about 120,000 distinct CDR3 sequences; roughly 3.1% were seen once. The specimen sequenced was PBMCs. The receptors derive from a woman between 25 and 40 years old with multiple sclerosis.

This clonotype was detected many times. The rearrangement joins TRBV24-1 to TRBJ2-1, with 7 bases that match TRBD1. The CDR3 loop spans 13 amino acids. CDR1 is KGHDR, CDR2 SFDVKD, per germline. V lost 3 bases and J lost 9; bases outside the gene matches: 4. This CDR3 is CATSDPTGLEQFF. CDR3 in DNA: TGTGCCACCAGTGATCCGACAGGGCTTGAGCAGTTCTTC.

This clonotype was seen many times. This sequence joins TRBV30 and TRBJ1-5; D possibly corresponds to TRBD1 (6 bases). Germline V CDR1 and CDR2: GTSNPN, SVGIG (reference sequence). The CDR3 spans 15 residues. V lost 2 bases and J 3 bases, leaving 14 bases between the germline ends. DNA for the CDR3: TGTGCCTGGAGTAACAGGGTTTCGGACAATCAGCCCCAGCATTTT. It yields the protein CAWSNRVSDNQPQHF.

This clonotype was seen many times. This rearrangement joins TRBV5-1 to TRBJ2-3; D is possibly TRBD2 (7 bases). The CDR3 spans 14 residues. The V and J ends lost 4 bases and 3 bases respectively, with 12 bases between them. CDR1 SGHRS and CDR2 YFSETQ come from the germline V gene. Here the CDR3 DNA reads TGCGCCAGCAGCAGCGGGACATCAACAGATACGCAGTATTTT. Its protein product is CASSSGTSTDTQYF. The entire variable domain, with the rest obtained from reference TRBV5-1 and TRBJ2-3, is as follows: KAGVTQTPRYLIKTRGQQVTLSCSPISGHRSVSWYQQTPGQGLQFLFEYFSETQRNKGNFPGRFSGRQFSNSRSEMNVSTLELGDSALYLCASSSGTSTDTQYFGPGTRLTVL.

This clonotype showed up many times. Germline is not matched at one junction end, which may reflect a read error. The V gene is TRBV20-1, the J gene TRBJ1-4; 7 positions agree with TRBD1. The CDR3 sequence is 10 residues long. Looked up from germline, CDR1 is DFQATT and CDR2 is SNEGSKA (reference sequence). CDR3 nucleotide sequence: TGTCCAGGGGGAAATGAAAAACTGTTTTTT. This gives the protein CPGGNEKLFF.

This clonotype was picked up many times. The chain is built from TRBV29-1 and TRBJ2-1; maybe TRBD1 (6 bases). Germline V gene data show CDR1 as SQVTM and CDR2 as ANQGSEA. V gave up 3 bases and J gave up 8 bases, with 14 bases separating them. CDR3 size: 13 residues. CDR3: CSVDSGGIDEQFF. CDR3 nucleotides: TGCAGCGTTGATTCTGGGGGCATTGATGAGCAGTTCTTC.

This clonotype occurred a few times. This may be a read error, as it is one base from a much larger clone. V gene TRBV21-1 combines with J gene TRBJ1-3. TRBV21-1 is reported as a pseudogene. This CDR3 contains 13 residues. CDR3 nucleotide sequence: TGTGCCTCCCAGACCGGCTCTGGAAAAACCATATATTTT. It codes for CASQTGSGKTIYF.

This clonotype was detected many times. The chain combines TRBV10-3 with TRBJ1-5; D gene uncertain. This CDR3 has 12 amino acids. The V gene lost 6 bases and the J gene lost 5 bases, with 8 bases spanning the gap. From germline, CDR1 is ENHRY and CDR2 SYGVKD. CDR3 in amino acids: CAISGPDQPQHF. The CDR3 DNA is TGTGCCATCAGCGGACCCGATCAGCCCCAGCATTTT.

About this clonotype: This sequence may be a read error, since a much larger clone differs from it by one base. The chain links TRBV12-3 or TRBV12-4 to TRBJ2-7; weak D call: TRBD1 (6 bases). The CDR3 loop spans 13 amino acids. Trimming pared 7 bases from V and 2 bases from J, leaving 12 bases between. CDR3 DNA sequence: TGTGCCAGCAACGTTAGGGGGACCTACGAGCAGTACTTC. Residues: CASNVRGTYEQYF.

Many counts were recorded for this clonotype. V is TRBV4-3 and J is TRBJ2-7; the match to TRBD2 covers 7 bases. The V and J ends lost 0 bases and 1 base, in that order; junction bases with no gene match: 6. Germline V lookup: CDR1 LGHNA, CDR2 YSLEER. The CDR3 has 16 residues. The CDR3 region has the DNA TGCGCCAGCAGCCAAGATAGAGCCGGGGGGTCCTACGAGCAGTACTTC. Protein product: CASSQDRAGGSYEQYF.

This clonotype was observed many times. The chain joins TRBV5-1 to TRBJ2-1, with D possibly TRBD2 on 7 matching bases. Trimming cost V 8 bases and J 6 bases, with 21 bases left between them. The CDR3 has 15 residues. Germline loops: CDR1 SGHRS, CDR2 YFSETQ. The CDR3 DNA sequence: TGCGCCAGTGGGACATTGACTAGCAGATCCAATGAGCAGTTCTTC. Its protein product is CASGTLTSRSNEQFF.

This clonotype was counted at least ten times. J is TRBJ2-7 and V is TRBV12-3 or TRBV12-4; 9 positions agree with TRBD1. J was trimmed by 2 bases and V by 5 bases; bases with no gene match: 4. This CDR3 contains 14 residues. CDR3 sequence (DNA): TGTGCCAGCAGTACGACAGGGGGAACCTACGAGCAGTACTTC. Its protein product is CASSTTGGTYEQYF.

Ten or more counts support this clonotype. The chain uses TRBV5-1 and TRBJ1-1; D uncertain. This CDR3 region has 13 residues. V was cut by 2 bases and J by 2 bases, with 7 bases left in between. In germline, CDR1 is SGHRS, CDR2 YFSETQ. CDR3 sequence reads: CASSFFINTEAFF. The CDR3 DNA sequence: TGCGCCAGCAGCTTTTTCATAAACACTGAAGCTTTCTTT.

This clonotype was counted at least ten times. The J gene is TRBJ2-1, the V gene TRBV7-2; possible D gene TRBD2, 6 bases. The CDR3 length is 11 residues. Germline lookup yields CDR1 SGHTA and CDR2 FQGNSA. The germline V and J ends were trimmed by 7 bases and 9 bases, with 10 bases remaining between them. CDR3 in amino acids: CASTSGGEQFF. DNA for the CDR3: TGTGCCAGCACCTCCGGGGGTGAGCAGTTCTTC. Combining the CDR3 with reference TRBV7-2 and TRBJ2-1 gives the whole variable domain GAGVSQSPSNKVTEKGKDVELRCDPISGHTALYWYRQSLGQGLEFLIYFQGNSAPDKSGLPSDRFSAERTGGSVSTLTIQRTQQEDSAVYLCASTSGGEQFFGPGTRLTVL.

Of note for this clonotype: This clone may be a read error of a much larger clone one base away. The V call is TRBV7-2, the J call TRBJ1-3; D might be TRBD1 (6 bases). V was shortened by 5 bases and J by 10 bases, with 15 bases between the two germline ends. The CDR3 has 13 residues. The germline V gene has CDR1 SGHTA and CDR2 FQGNSA. The CDR3 reads CASSRLRGKTIYF. The CDR3 DNA follows: TGTGCCAGCAGCCGGCTTAGGGGGAAAACCATATATTTT.

This clonotype was seen many times. This chain joins TRBV20-1 and TRBJ2-5, with a weak D call TRBD2 (6 bases). Between the trimmed V and J ends, which lost 3 bases and 1 base, there was a span of 9 bases. Germline loops: CDR1 DFQATT, CDR2 SNEGSKA (reference sequence). This CDR3 comprises 13 residues. DNA for the CDR3: TGCAGTGCTAGCAGCGGGTCCCAAGAGACCCAGTACTTC. Its protein product is CSASSGSQETQYF.

A few counts support this clonotype. The V gene is TRBV12-3 or TRBV12-4, the J gene TRBJ2-3; no definite D call. The germline V and J ends were trimmed by 6 bases and 5 bases, with 15 bases remaining between them. This CDR3 spans 14 amino acids. This chain's CDR3 is CASSPMEIGDTQYF. CDR3 nucleotide sequence: TGTGCCAGCAGCCCCATGGAGATAGGAGATACGCAGTATTTT.

This clonotype was seen at least ten times. The V gene is TRBV5-1, the J gene TRBJ1-4; D call uncertain. CDR3 length: 13 residues. The germline gives CDR1 SGHRS, CDR2 YFSETQ. V shed 3 bases and J shed 12 bases, with 15 bases lying between them. DNA for the CDR3: TGCGCCAGCAGCTCCCCTTTCCAAGTGGAACTGTTTTTT. Its translation is CASSSPFQVELFF.

This clonotype was seen at least ten times. This chain joins TRBV6-2 or TRBV6-3 and TRBJ1-1; TRBD1 agrees at 8 bases. The CDR3 runs to 14 residues. Trimming removed 6 bases from V and 1 base from J; junction bases left unmatched: 4. Germline CDR1 MNHEY, CDR2 SVGEGT. CDR3 amino acids: CASRIQGGNTEAFF. Written as DNA, the CDR3 is TGTGCCAGCAGGATACAGGGGGGGAACACTGAAGCTTTCTTT.

This clonotype was recorded a few times. The V call is TRBV18, the J call TRBJ2-1; D might be TRBD2 (5 bases). The V end lost 0 bases, the J end lost 0 bases, and 12 bases lay between the germline ends. CDR1 and CDR2 (germline): KGHSH, LQKENI. The CDR3 has 17 residues. Here the CDR3 reads CASSPPGGLSSYNEQFF. The DNA of the CDR3 is TGTGCCAGCTCACCACCGGGCGGGCTCAGCTCCTACAATGAGCAGTTCTTC.

This clonotype was picked up a small number of times. The chain couples TRBV20-1 to TRBJ2-7, with 10 bases aligning to TRBD2. This CDR3 has 15 amino acids. Germline V lookup: CDR1 DFQATT, CDR2 SNEGSKA (reference sequence). V shed 3 bases and J 3 bases; nucleotides not matched to a gene: 8. The CDR3 sequence: CSARSRTSGGYEQYF. The CDR3 DNA sequence: TGCAGTGCTAGGTCCCGGACTAGCGGCGGCTACGAGCAGTACTTC.